This T cell receptor (beta chain) was sequenced for a study of blood T cell repertoires in COVID-19. Sequenced by immunoSEQ multiplex PCR; TCRdb stores in-frame clones only, minus some. The sample gives roughly 200,000 clones, approximately 81% of which show up once; around 18% is in the top ten. The length of the CDR3 is 17 residues. CDR1 and CDR2 (germline): SGHRS, YFSETQ. V trimming: 4 bases; J trimming: 4 bases; junction bases outside the gene matches: 13. Sequencing used peripheral blood. This clonotype was obtained from a woman older than 75 with active or convalescent COVID-19. This sequence joins TRBV5-1 and TRBJ2-3; 9 bases align to TRBD1. The CDR3 coding sequence is TGCGCCAGCAGCCTTACTACAGGGACAGGGACGGCAGATACGCAGTATTTT. This translates into CASSLTTGTGTADTQYF.